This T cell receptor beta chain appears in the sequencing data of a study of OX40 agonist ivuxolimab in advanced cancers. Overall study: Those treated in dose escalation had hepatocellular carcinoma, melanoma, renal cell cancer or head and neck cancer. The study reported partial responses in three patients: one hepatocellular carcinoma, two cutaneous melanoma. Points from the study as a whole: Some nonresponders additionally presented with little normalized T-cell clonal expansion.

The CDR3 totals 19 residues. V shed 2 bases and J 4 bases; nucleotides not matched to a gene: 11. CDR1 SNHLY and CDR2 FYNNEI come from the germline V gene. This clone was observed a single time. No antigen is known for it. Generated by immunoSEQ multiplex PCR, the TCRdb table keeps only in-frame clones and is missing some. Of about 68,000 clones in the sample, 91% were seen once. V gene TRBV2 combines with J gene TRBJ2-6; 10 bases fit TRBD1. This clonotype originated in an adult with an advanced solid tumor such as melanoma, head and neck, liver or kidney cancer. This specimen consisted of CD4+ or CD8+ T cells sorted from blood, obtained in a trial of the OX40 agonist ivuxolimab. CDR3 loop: CASSEKGQGKSAGANVLTF. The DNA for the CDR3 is TGTGCCAGCAGTGAAAAGGGACAGGGGAAATCAGCCGGGGCCAACGTCCTGACTTTC.